The 28 T cell receptor beta chains listed next were all sequenced from one sample in a study of shared clonotypes between healthy human individuals. Clones were sequenced by immunoSEQ multiplex PCR, and TCRdb holds only the in-frame ones, with some missing. Of around 1,000,000 clones in the sample, about 80% were seen once. Specimen: memory CD4+ T cells from PBMCs. Subset specified: CD45RA-negative fraction. Receptors were obtained from a man between 18 and 35 years old in good health. Some clones in this sample may be carry-over from other donors' samples.

The genes are TRBV28 and TRBJ2-1; D is uncertain. The V gene's germline CDR1 is MDHEN and CDR2 SYDVKM. This CDR3 is 11 amino acids long. V was shortened by 7 bases and J by 3 bases, with 4 bases between the two germline ends. CDR3 sequence: CASTGYNEQFF. The DNA for the CDR3 is TGTGCCAGCACCGGCTACAATGAGCAGTTCTTC.

This clone was recorded only once. This chain connects TRBV5-1 to TRBJ2-5, with TRBD2 identical over 10 bases. The V gene's germline CDR1 is SGHRS and CDR2 YFSETQ. The V gene end was trimmed by 4 bases and the J gene end by 5 bases; junction bases not matched to a gene: 11. The CDR3 has 16 residues. The CDR3 here is CASSRLLAGESETQYF. The DNA of the CDR3 is TGCGCCAGCAGCCGCCTTCTAGCGGGAGAGTCTGAGACCCAGTACTTC.

The rearrangement joins TRBV28 to TRBJ1-1; D possibly corresponds to TRBD1 (5 bases). The CDR3 length is 11 residues. Deletions cut 5 bases from V and 10 bases from J, with 11 bases between. Germline assignment: CDR1 MDHEN and CDR2 SYDVKM. CDR3 coding DNA: TGTGCCAGCAGTCGCTCGGGGGTAGCTTTCTTT. This encodes CASSRSGVAFF.

The J gene is TRBJ2-1, the V gene TRBV2, with 9 bases that match TRBD2. Germline V gene lookup returns CDR1 SNHLY and CDR2 FYNNEI. The CDR3 has 15 amino acids. V lost 6 bases, J lost 2 bases, and 5 bases stayed unmatched. Written as DNA, the CDR3 is TGTGCCAGCAGGACGACTAGCGGAGCCTACAATGAGCAGTTCTTC. It codes for CASRTTSGAYNEQFF.

This clone was counted once. The genes are TRBV7-9 and TRBJ1-4, with D possibly being TRBD1 (6 bases). Trimming cost V 5 bases and J 8 bases, with 18 bases left between them. Germline V lookup: CDR1 SEHNR, CDR2 FQNEAQ (reference sequence). The CDR3 is 15 amino acids. The CDR3 region has the DNA TGTGCCAGCAGCGCCCCCGGGGGGCCCCGCGAAAAACTGTTTTTT. The encoded protein is CASSAPGGPREKLFF.

J is TRBJ2-1 and V is TRBV5-4; 7 nucleotides line up with TRBD2. From germline, CDR1 is SGHNT and CDR2 YYREEE (reference sequence). Trimming at V came to 0 bases and at J to 5 bases, leaving 5 bases not matched to a gene. The CDR3 extends over 15 amino acids. CDR3 DNA: TGTGCCAGCAGCTTGGCAGGGACTATGGACAATGAGCAGTTCTTC. This gives the protein CASSLAGTMDNEQFF.

The V gene is TRBV6-1, the J gene TRBJ1-2; 9 bases align to TRBD1. CDR1 is MNHNS, CDR2 SASEGT, per germline. There are 13 residues in the CDR3. The junction had 5 bases not matched to a gene; V was cut back by 6 bases and J by 6 bases. CDR3 residues: CASRGTGLNGYTF. In DNA, the CDR3 is TGTGCCAGCAGAGGGACAGGGTTGAATGGCTACACCTTC.

The gene calls are TRBV6-1 and TRBJ1-1; no definite D call. The CDR3 runs to 14 residues. CDR1 MNHNS and CDR2 SASEGT come from the germline V gene. The germline V and J ends were trimmed by 6 bases and 5 bases, with 16 bases remaining between them. The chain's CDR3 is CASSETIGRTEAFF. CDR3 nucleotide sequence: TGTGCCAGCAGCGAAACCATAGGGAGGACTGAAGCTTTCTTT.

The chain couples TRBV7-3 to TRBJ1-1; 10 positions match TRBD1. Germline V lookup: CDR1 SGHTA, CDR2 FQGTGA. The CDR3 spans 15 residues. J lost 4 bases, V lost 5 bases, and 7 bases had no gene match. As DNA, the CDR3 is TGTGCCAGCAGCGAGACAGGGGGCGTCGGCACTGAAGCTTTCTTT. Its protein product is CASSETGGVGTEAFF.

The CDR3 sequence is CASSLEVVDTQYF. The CDR3 region has the DNA TGTGCCAGCAGTTTAGAGGTGGTAGATACGCAGTATTTT. The chain links TRBV28 to TRBJ2-3; D unresolved. The CDR3 contains 13 residues. V dropped 2 bases and J dropped 5 bases, with 8 bases sitting between them. The germline gives CDR1 MDHEN, CDR2 SYDVKM.

This chain links TRBV6-6 with TRBJ1-1; D is ambiguous. Germline V CDR1 and CDR2: MNHNY, SVGAGI (reference sequence). Trimming shortened V by 7 bases and J by 7 bases, and 13 bases separated the two germline ends. The CDR3 totals 12 residues. CDR3 sequence (DNA): TGTGCCAGCATGGGAGACCTAATTGAAGCTTTCTTT. Protein: CASMGDLIEAFF.

Remarks on this clone: Other DNA sequences in the sample encode the same CDR3. The rearrangement joins TRBV5-1 to TRBJ2-1, with 9 bases matching TRBD1. The CDR3 contains 15 residues. Germline lookup yields CDR1 SGHRS and CDR2 YFSETQ. V dropped 4 bases and J dropped 2; count of bases not matched to a gene: 4. CDR3 sequence (DNA): TGCGCCAGCAGCCTGACAGGGGGGCCCTACAATGAGCAGTTCTTC. The encoded protein is CASSLTGGPYNEQFF.

J is TRBJ1-4 and V is TRBV5-5, with TRBD1 identical over 11 bases. V lost 4 bases, J lost 6 bases, and 8 bases stayed unmatched. The CDR3 sequence is 16 residues long. Germline lookup yields CDR1 SGHKS and CDR2 YYEKEE (reference sequence). This CDR3 is CASSRPDRGQDEKLFF. The CDR3 DNA is TGTGCCAGCAGCCGACCGGACAGGGGGCAAGATGAAAAACTGTTTTTT.

The chain joins TRBV20-1 to TRBJ2-2, with no clear D. The germline V gene encodes CDR1 DFQATT and CDR2 SNEGSKA (reference sequence). Deletions cut 7 bases from V and 6 bases from J, with 9 bases between. The CDR3 is made up of 11 amino acids. This chain's CDR3 is CSVNGPGELFF. For the CDR3, the DNA is TGCAGTGTTAATGGGCCCGGGGAGCTGTTTTTT.

The chain joins TRBV4-1 to TRBJ1-1; TRBD1 might be the D (6 bases). V lost 0 bases and J 4 bases, leaving 18 bases between the germline ends. This CDR3 is built from 17 residues. Germline-derived CDR1 and CDR2 are MGHRA and YSYEKL. CDR3 sequence (DNA): TGCGCCAGCAGCCAAGATCCTATGGGGGGCGCCGGCACTGAAGCTTTCTTT. Its protein is CASSQDPMGGAGTEAFF.

V and J are TRBV6-5 and TRBJ1-4; D remains ambiguous. The CDR3 spans 11 residues. V was shortened by 5 bases and J by 4 bases, with 2 bases between the two germline ends. The germline CDR1 and CDR2 sequences are MNHEY and SVGAGI. The DNA for the CDR3 is TGTGCCAGCAGTCGTAATGAAAAACTGTTTTTT. Translating gives CASSRNEKLFF.

The chain links TRBV5-1 to TRBJ2-1, with TRBD2 as a possible D gene (6 bases). Trimming removed 4 bases at V and 0 bases at J, with 11 bases between. The CDR3 runs to 15 residues. Germline V gives CDR1 SGHRS, CDR2 YFSETQ. The CDR3 here is CASSPTAGSYNEQFF. The CDR3 nucleotides are TGCGCCAGCAGCCCCACAGCGGGCTCCTACAATGAGCAGTTCTTC.

This clone came up a few times. The V gene is TRBV2, the J gene TRBJ2-3; a weak D match, TRBD1 (5 bases). The CDR3 has 14 residues. CDR1 is SNHLY, CDR2 FYNNEI, per germline. Trimming stripped 1 base from V and 6 bases from J, with 11 bases between. The CDR3 DNA reads as TGTGCCAGCAGTGAAGGCCAGGGCTCTGATACGCAGTATTTT. Its translation: CASSEGQGSDTQYF.

V usage is TRBV7-9 and J usage is TRBJ2-1; 14 bases are a match to TRBD2. The CDR3 length is 16 residues. The junction had 4 bases not matched to a gene; V was cut back by 4 bases and J by 5 bases. CDR1 SEHNR and CDR2 FQNEAQ come from the germline V gene (reference sequence). CDR3 protein: CASSSRGLAGDNEQFF. The DNA for the CDR3 is TGTGCCAGCAGCTCAAGGGGACTAGCGGGGGACAATGAGCAGTTCTTC.

This rearrangement joins TRBV5-1 to TRBJ2-2; D uncertain. V was cut by 1 base and J by 5 bases, with 12 bases left in between. CDR1 and CDR2 from the germline V gene are SGHRS and YFSETQ. The CDR3 sequence is 15 residues long. The CDR3 sequence is CASSLQRVGTGELFF. The CDR3 DNA reads as TGCGCCAGCAGCTTGCAAAGGGTCGGTACCGGGGAGCTGTTTTTT.

This clone showed up many times. V and J are TRBV6-1 and TRBJ1-1; possible D gene TRBD1, 5 bases. The ends were cut back, 6 bases at V and 5 bases at J, with 13 bases in the middle. The CDR3 loop spans 13 amino acids. Germline V gives CDR1 MNHNS, CDR2 SASEGT. CDR3 coding DNA: TGTGCCAGCAGGGGCACAGGTTATACTGAAGCTTTCTTT. It specifies CASRGTGYTEAFF.

This clone has only a few counts. The gene calls are TRBV5-1 and TRBJ1-4; 10 bases map to TRBD1. The length of the CDR3 is 14 residues. Germline loops: CDR1 SGHRS, CDR2 YFSETQ. The V gene end was trimmed by 3 bases and the J gene end by 7 bases; junction bases not matched to a gene: 3. DNA of the CDR3: TGCGCCAGCAGCTCGACAGGGGGCCTTGAAAAACTGTTTTTT. Protein: CASSSTGGLEKLFF. The variable domain in full, completed from reference TRBV5-1 and TRBJ1-4, reads KAGVTQTPRYLIKTRGQQVTLSCSPISGHRSVSWYQQTPGQGLQFLFEYFSETQRNKGNFPGRFSGRQFSNSRSEMNVSTLELGDSALYLCASSSTGGLEKLFFGSGTQLSVL.

This chain links TRBV28 with TRBJ2-3; maybe TRBD2 (6 bases). V lost 5 bases to trimming and J lost 4 bases, with 13 bases between them. The CDR3 has 14 amino acids. The germline gives CDR1 MDHEN, CDR2 SYDVKM. CDR3 in amino acids: CASSNRRGADTQYF. As DNA, the CDR3 is TGTGCCAGCAGTAACCGGAGGGGTGCAGATACGCAGTATTTT.

The rearrangement joins TRBV9 to TRBJ1-3; a weak D match, TRBD1 (5 bases). This CDR3 spans 16 amino acids. V lost 1 base, J lost 0 bases, and 11 bases lay in between. Germline CDR1 reads SGDLS; CDR2 reads YYNGEE. CDR3 amino acids: CASSVRGDDSGNTIYF. CDR3 in DNA: TGTGCCAGCAGCGTACGAGGGGACGACTCTGGAAACACCATATATTTT. The whole variable domain, remainder taken from reference TRBV9 and TRBJ1-3, is DSGVTQTPKHLITATGQRVTLRCSPRSGDLSVYWYQQSLDQGLQFLIQYYNGEERAKGNILERFSAQQFPDLHSELNLSSLELGDSALYFCASSVRGDDSGNTIYFGEGSWLTVV.

The CDR3 DNA sequence: TGCGCCAGCAGCTTGGGGGACGGACTCCTGGTCGAGCAGTACTTC. Its translation: CASSLGDGLLVEQYF. The V call is TRBV5-1, the J call TRBJ2-7, with D possibly called TRBD1 or TRBD2 (5 bases each). Trimming shortened V by 0 bases and J by 6 bases, and 16 bases separated the two germline ends. This CDR3 comprises 15 residues. The germline CDR1 and CDR2 sequences are SGHRS and YFSETQ.

The V and J genes are TRBV5-1 and TRBJ2-1; TRBD2 matches at 12 bases. CDR3 length: 17 amino acids. V lost 0 bases to trimming and J lost 8 bases; unmatched junction nucleotides: 9. Germline V gene sequence: CDR1 SGHRS, CDR2 YFSETQ. This CDR3 is CASSLALALAGGDEQFF. The CDR3, as DNA: TGCGCCAGCAGCTTGGCCCTGGCACTAGCGGGAGGTGATGAGCAGTTCTTC.

The V call is TRBV7-9, the J call TRBJ1-2; D is uncertain. Trimming took off 2 bases at V and 1 base at J, with 17 bases between the two ends. This CDR3 region has 17 residues. The germline V gene encodes CDR1 SEHNR and CDR2 FQNEAQ (reference sequence). In nucleotides, the CDR3 is TGTGCCAGCAGCTTAAGCCTCTACCTTGCAGATAACTATGGCTACACCTTC. Translating gives CASSLSLYLADNYGYTF. Combining the CDR3 with reference TRBV7-9 and TRBJ1-2 gives the whole variable domain DTGVSQNPRHKITKRGQNVTFRCDPISEHNRLYWYRQTLGQGPEFLTYFQNEAQLEKSRLLSDRFSAERPKGSFSTLEIQRTEQGDSAMYLCASSLSLYLADNYGYTFGSGTRLTVV.

The V and J genes are TRBV19 and TRBJ2-4; unclear D gene. CDR3 size: 16 residues. Trimming removed 2 bases from V and 6 bases from J, with 17 bases in between. CDR1 and CDR2 (germline): LNHDA, SQIVND (reference sequence). For the CDR3, the DNA is TGTGCCAGTAGTATAAGAGGTCCCCGTCACATAAACATTCAGTACTTC. Encoded protein: CASSIRGPRHINIQYF. Using reference TRBV19 and TRBJ2-4 for the parts outside the CDR3, the full variable domain is DGGITQSPKYLFRKEGQNVTLSCEQNLNHDAMYWYRQDPGQGLRLIYYSQIVNDFQKGDIAEGYSVSREKKESFPLTVTSAQKNPTAFYLCASSIRGPRHINIQYFGAGTRLSVL.